At least ten counts were recorded for the clone carrying this T cell receptor beta chain. As yet, its antigen is unknown. The data derive from a study of CD8 T cells in ankylosing spondylitis. In TCRdb, the 5' RACE reads were re-called with MiXCR into one record per CDR3 protein. The repertoire has 250,000 to 400,000 distinct CDR3 sequences, 11% of them found once; the top ten carry 9.1%. The study's findings and limits: Clones that were linked to disease were CD8+ and were relatively rare in peripheral blood. Disease-linked clones reportedly showed significant enrichment in matched ankylosing spondylitis synovial fluid. What appeared characteristic of ankylosing spondylitis blood was a TCR beta motif of 7 or 8 highly homologous variants.

There are 15 residues in the CDR3. V was trimmed by 6 bases and J by 4 bases, leaving 16 bases between them. Source material: blood, either unsorted or a sorted T cell fraction (not recorded which). This chain links TRBV12-3 or TRBV12-4 with TRBJ1-3, with D possibly being TRBD1 (5 bases). This clonotype was obtained from a female donor with ankylosing spondylitis or in good health (not recorded which). CDR3 DNA sequence: TGTGCCAGCAGCCCTTTCGGCAGGGCGGGAAACACCATATATTTT. It translates to CASSPFGRAGNTIYF.